This T cell receptor (beta chain) was sequenced for a study of T-cell reconstitution after alpha-beta-depleted transplantation in children. This clonotype was counted a few times. The CDR3 is 16 residues long. Trimming pared 4 bases from V and 1 base from J, leaving 14 bases between. Germline CDR1 and CDR2: SGHKS and YYEKEE (reference sequence). Unique molecular identifiers were used to barcode this TCRbeta library. TCRdb re-analysed the PCR reads in MiXCR, keeping a single row per CDR3 protein. The table includes a few hundred thousand distinct CDR3 sequences, 43% detected once. The sample in question was PBMCs, obtained before TCRalphabeta/CD19-depleted stem cell transplant. The V call is TRBV5-5, the J call TRBJ2-2; D is uncertain. The TCR originated in a girl aged 2 to 10 with aplastic anemia, due to receive a stem cell transplant. The CDR3 nucleotides are TGTGCCAGCAGCCCAGCCACGGACCGGAACACCGGGGAGCTGTTTTTT. This sequence encodes CASSPATDRNTGELFF. The full variable domain, rest sourced from reference TRBV5-5 and TRBJ2-2, is DAGVTQSPTHLIKTRGQQVTLRCSPISGHKSVSWYQQVLGQGPQFIFQYYEKEERGRGNFPDRFSARQFPNYSSELNVNALLLGDSALYLCASSPATDRNTGELFFGEGSRLTVL.